Presented here are 10 T cell receptor beta chains from one specimen sequenced in a study of T-cell memory formation after mild COVID-19. TCRdb passed the 5' RACE reads through MiXCR, listing each CDR3 protein once. The sample contains 300,000 to 400,000 distinct CDR3 sequences, roughly 13% of which appear only once. The sequenced sample was PBMCs or a T cell subset sorted from them (not recorded which). These receptors were taken from a man between 18 and 35 years old who had mild COVID-19 (a few samples of this study predate the infection). Cell type and time point are not known.

The chain recombines TRBV7-2 with TRBJ2-3, with D uncertain. Germline CDR1 is SGHTA and CDR2 is FQGNSA. The CDR3 is 12 amino acids. Trimming took off 6 bases at V and 2 bases at J, with 6 bases between the two ends. CDR3 in amino acids: CASRHNTDTQYF. CDR3 coding DNA: TGTGCCAGCAGACACAACACAGATACGCAGTATTTT.

J is TRBJ1-2 and V is TRBV6-1; D is perhaps TRBD1 (6 bases). The V end was cut by 5 bases, the J end by 7 bases, with 26 bases between. This CDR3 region has 17 residues. Germline V gives CDR1 MNHNS, CDR2 SASEGT. The CDR3 bases are TGTGCCAGCAGTTTGGACTCAATCGGGGGCCCTCGGCGTGGCTACACCTTC. Amino acid sequence: CASSLDSIGGPRRGYTF.

This clonotype was detected a few times. The V and J genes are TRBV20-1 and TRBJ1-2; 9 nucleotides align to TRBD1. The germline V gene encodes CDR1 DFQATT and CDR2 SNEGSKA (reference sequence). The CDR3 is 13 residues long. V lost 5 bases to trimming and J lost 2 bases; unmatched junction nucleotides: 3. As DNA, the CDR3 is TGCAGTGCTCCCGGGACAGGGAACTATGGCTACACCTTC. Translating gives CSAPGTGNYGYTF.

V and J are TRBV4-1 and TRBJ2-5, with TRBD2 matching over 8 bases. After removal of 1 base from V and 5 bases from J, the junction contained 6 bases not matched to a gene. This CDR3 region has 15 residues. CDR1 and CDR2 (germline): MGHRA, YSYEKL. The CDR3 reads CASSQVERGSETQYF. The DNA for the CDR3 is TGCGCCAGCAGCCAAGTAGAGCGGGGGTCGGAGACCCAGTACTTC.

This clonotype was counted ten times or more. The rearrangement uses TRBV5-6 and TRBJ2-7, with 11 bases matching TRBD1. V was pared by 4 bases and J by 6 bases, with 6 bases of the junction left unmatched. The germline V gene has CDR1 SGHDT and CDR2 YYEEEE. The CDR3 spans 14 residues. CDR3 residues: CASSQDRGLFEQYV. The CDR3 bases are TGTGCCAGCAGCCAGGACAGGGGGCTGTTCGAGCAGTACGTC.

The chain is built from TRBV7-9 and TRBJ1-5; D uncertain. This CDR3 is built from 14 residues. CDR1 is SEHNR and CDR2 is FQNEAQ in the germline V gene (reference sequence). V lost 2 bases and J lost 0, with 5 bases in between. The CDR3 region is CASSLSYSNQPQHF. CDR3 in DNA: TGTGCCAGCAGCTTATCTTATAGCAATCAGCCCCAGCATTTT.

The table lists this clonotype with many counts. The V and J genes are TRBV12-3 or TRBV12-4 and TRBJ1-5, with 7 positions matching TRBD1. The V segment lost 5 bases and the J segment 4 bases; nucleotides outside the gene matches: 8. This CDR3 region has 15 residues. As DNA, the CDR3 is TGTGCCAGCAGTCCTCAGGGGGGCCTAAATCAGCCCCAGCATTTT. Protein product: CASSPQGGLNQPQHF.

This sequence joins TRBV5-1 and TRBJ2-1, with D tentatively TRBD1 (6 bases). Deletions cut 1 base from V and 7 bases from J, with 15 bases between. CDR1 is SGHRS, CDR2 YFSETQ, per germline. The CDR3 extends over 15 amino acids. CDR3 sequence: CASSLSPGATNEQFF. CDR3 coding DNA: TGCGCCAGCAGCTTGTCCCCAGGGGCGACAAATGAGCAGTTCTTC.

This clonotype was detected many times. J is TRBJ2-5 and V is TRBV2; D possibly corresponds to TRBD2 (5 bases). CDR3 length equals 14 residues. Trimming took 6 bases from V and 5 from J, leaving 16 bases between them. Per the germline V gene, CDR1 is SNHLY and CDR2 is FYNNEI. CDR3 loop: CASSLGSSRETQYF. The CDR3 bases are TGTGCCAGCAGCCTTGGGAGCTCCCGGGAGACCCAGTACTTC.

In this sample, this clonotype turned up a few times. This chain connects TRBV5-1 to TRBJ2-1, with 8 bases identical to TRBD2. CDR1 and CDR2 from the germline V gene are SGHRS and YFSETQ. The V and J ends lost 3 bases and 7 bases, in that order; junction bases with no gene match: 9. The CDR3 consists of 15 residues. The CDR3 coding sequence is TGCGCCAGCAGCTCGGGGGGGGCCTTGGGGAATGAGCAGTTCTTC. Protein product: CASSSGGALGNEQFF.